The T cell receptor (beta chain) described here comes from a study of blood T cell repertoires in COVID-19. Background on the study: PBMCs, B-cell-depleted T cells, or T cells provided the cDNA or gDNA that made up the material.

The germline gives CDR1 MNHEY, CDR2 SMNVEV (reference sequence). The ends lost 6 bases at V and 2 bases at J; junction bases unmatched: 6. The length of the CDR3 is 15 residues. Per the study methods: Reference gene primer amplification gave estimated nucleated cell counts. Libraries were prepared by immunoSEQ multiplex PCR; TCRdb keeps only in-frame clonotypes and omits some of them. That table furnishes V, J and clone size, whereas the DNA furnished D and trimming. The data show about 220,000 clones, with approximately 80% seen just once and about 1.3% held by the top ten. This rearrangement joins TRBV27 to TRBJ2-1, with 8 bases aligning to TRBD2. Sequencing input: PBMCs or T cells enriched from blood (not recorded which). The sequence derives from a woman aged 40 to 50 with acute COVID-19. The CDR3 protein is CASSLSSGPYNEQFF. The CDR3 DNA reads TGTGCCAGCAGCCTTTCTAGCGGGCCCTACAATGAGCAGTTCTTC.